A single sample gave rise to the 24 T cell receptor beta chains below, sequenced in a study of tumor-infiltrating lymphocytes in primary liver carcinoma. Total RNA (around 500 ng) served as template for TCR beta cDNA synthesis primed by a constant-region primer. Library construction for TCR beta comprised three nested multiplex PCR rounds performed with slightly modified ARM-PCR. A C-beta reverse primer was combined with TRBV1-TRBV30 forward primers in the first two PCR rounds, and each round had about 10 cycles. TCRdb called the multiplex PCR reads again in MiXCR, with one record for every CDR3 protein. The data hold some 30,000 distinct CDR3 sequences, with 71% observed a single time. Scientists recovered RNA and DNA together from roughly 21-30 mg of unsorted bulk tissue. The sample taken for sequencing was liver tumor tissue from sampling region 3. Regarding subset: tumor region T3, left-lateral pole. The receptors were gathered from a woman between 25 and 40 years old with primary liver carcinoma and hepatitis B virus infection.

Worth noting for this clonotype: Relative to the germline gene, one junction end is altered; a read error may explain this. The V gene is TRBV9, the J gene TRBJ2-1; D gene ambiguous. Germline CDR1 and CDR2: SGDLS and YYNGEE. There are 17 residues in the CDR3. The CDR3 here is CASSVNRWVSSYDEQFF. The CDR3 DNA reads as TGTGCCAGCAGCGTAAATAGATGGGTTTCCTCCTACGATGAGCAGTTCTTC.

A single count supports this clonotype. Being one base from a much bigger clone, this may be a read error. The chain combines TRBV12-3 or TRBV12-4 with TRBJ2-7; D call uncertain. The CDR3 is made up of 11 amino acids. CDR3 loop: CTSRRFDEQYF. CDR3 DNA sequence: TGTACCAGCCGTAGGTTCGACGAGCAGTACTTC.

J is TRBJ2-1 and V is TRBV11-3; tentative D call: TRBD2 (6 bases). Per the germline V gene, CDR1 is SGHNT and CDR2 is YENEEA. The CDR3 runs 17 residues. Trimming removed 1 base from V and 8 bases from J, with 21 bases in between. CDR3 DNA sequence: TGTGCCAGCAGCTTAGGTCGGAGGGAGTGGTTTGTCGATGAGCAGTTCTTC. Encoded protein: CASSLGRREWFVDEQFF.

As regards this clonotype: Sequence at one end of the junction differs from germline and may be a read error. V usage is TRBV11-2 and J usage is TRBJ1-1; tentatively, D is TRBD1 (6 bases). The germline V gene has CDR1 SGHAT and CDR2 FQNNGV. The CDR3 loop spans 13 amino acids. The CDR3 loop reads CDSAPEGGTEAFF. The CDR3 region has the DNA TGTGACAGCGCCCCCGAAGGGGGCACTGAAGCTTTCTTT.

In regard to this clonotype: A much larger clone differs by one base, so this may be a read error. J is TRBJ2-1 and V is TRBV24-1; a possible D gene is TRBD1 (5 bases). The CDR3 is 13 amino acids. The germline CDR1 and CDR2 sequences are KGHDR and SFDVKD. V lost 8 bases and J lost 1, with 8 bases in between. This CDR3 reads CATMDTSYNEQFF. The CDR3 DNA follows: TGTGCCACCATGGACACTTCCTACAATGAGCAGTTCTTC.

There are many counts of this clonotype. The chain employs TRBV6-5 and TRBJ2-3; D uncertain. The CDR3 extends over 14 amino acids. The germline V gene has CDR1 MNHEY and CDR2 SVGAGI. The germline V and J ends were trimmed by 0 bases and 4 bases, with 8 bases remaining between them. The chain's CDR3 is CASSYSQYADTQYF. The CDR3 DNA sequence: TGTGCCAGCAGTTACTCGCAGTACGCAGATACGCAGTATTTT.

A remark on this clonotype: A much bigger clone sits one base away, suggesting this may be a read error. The V call is TRBV11-2, the J call TRBJ1-5, with a tentative D call TRBD1 (6 bases). V gave up 2 bases and J gave up 4 bases, with 21 bases separating them. This CDR3 is built from 18 residues. Germline assignment: CDR1 SGHAT and CDR2 FQNNGV. The CDR3 loop is CASSLTVTGELWNQPQHF. CDR3 bases: TGTGCCAGCAGCTTAACTGTGACAGGTGAATTATGGAATCAGCCCCAGCATTTT.

Comment on this clonotype: Relative to the germline gene, one junction end is altered; a read error may explain this. The rearrangement links TRBV10-3 to TRBJ2-5; a possible D gene is TRBD1 (6 bases). The CDR3 has 13 residues. Germline V CDR1 and CDR2: ENHRY, SYGVKD. In DNA form, the CDR3 reads TGTACCATCAGTGGGGCAACAGGGGAGACCCAGTACTTC. Its translation is CTISGATGETQYF.

A remark on this clonotype: The junction differs from germline at one of its ends, possibly a read error. The chain combines TRBV11-3 with TRBJ2-1, with TRBD2 identical over 8 bases. The CDR3 has 15 residues. Germline V gene data show CDR1 as SGHNT and CDR2 as YENEEA. CDR3 nucleotide sequence: TGTGCCGGCAGCCGACTAACGGGGGGGGGGTATGAGCACTTCTTC. Residues: CAGSRLTGGGYEHFF. Full variable domain (remainder filled in from reference TRBV11-3 and TRBJ2-1): EAGVVQSPRYKIIEKKQPVAFWCNPISGHNTLYWYLQNLGQGPELLIRYENEEAVDDSQLPKDRFSAERLKGVDSTLKIQPAELGDSAVYLCAGSRLTGGGYEHFFGPGTRLTVL.

The V and J genes are TRBV4-2 and TRBJ2-1; D is unclear. The CDR3 runs 13 residues. With 8 bases removed from V and 9 bases from J, the gap between germline ends came to 17 bases. Germline CDR1 and CDR2: LGHNA and YNFKEQ. The CDR3 DNA follows: TGTGCCAGCGGCAGGAGTTCACGTTCTGAGCAGTTCTTC. Its protein product is CASGRSSRSEQFF.

This clonotype was detected only once. This may be a read error, as it is one base from a much larger clone. The CDR3 carries no conserved terminal phenylalanine or tryptophan, so it likely arises from a read error. This chain connects TRBV6-5 to TRBJ1-3; D gene ambiguous. Germline V gives CDR1 MNHEY, CDR2 SVGAGI. V lost 0 bases and J lost 3, with 15 bases in between. The CDR3 has 17 amino acids. The CDR3 region is CASSYSLQVAVGNTIYL. The CDR3 region has the DNA TGTGCCAGCAGTTACTCGCTGCAGGTAGCAGTTGGAAACACCATATATCTT.

The chain recombines TRBV11-2 with TRBJ2-7, with 8 bases matching TRBD1. CDR1 is SGHAT, CDR2 FQNNGV, per germline. V lost 3 bases, J lost 10 bases, and 14 bases stayed unmatched. There are 15 residues in the CDR3. The CDR3 region is CASSFTSQGVGEQYF. The CDR3 DNA reads TGTGCCAGCAGCTTCACCTCACAGGGGGTGGGGGAACAGTACTTC.

This clonotype was counted only a few times. Given the absence of the conserved phenylalanine or tryptophan at the CDR3 end, a read error is likely. The chain is built from TRBV30 and TRBJ1-6; no clear D gene. The length of the CDR3 is 14 residues. Germline CDR1 is GTSNPN and CDR2 is SVGIG (reference sequence). The germline V and J ends were trimmed by 7 bases and 15 bases, with 25 bases remaining between them. CDR3 region: CAFKPNPEVAHLHT. The CDR3 DNA reads TGTGCCTTCAAACCGAATCCAGAAGTGGCTCACCTCCACACT.

To note about this clonotype: A much bigger clone sits one base away, suggesting this may be a read error. V usage is TRBV13 and J usage is TRBJ1-1; maybe TRBD1 (6 bases). CDR3 length equals 17 residues. Germline V gene sequence: CDR1 PRHDT, CDR2 FYEKMQ (reference sequence). CDR3 DNA: TGCGCCAACAGCTTAGGAGGGTTTGGTATTGGGGGCACTGAAGTTTTCTTT. The encoded protein is CANSLGGFGIGGTEVFF.

With respect to this clonotype: A junction boundary mismatches the germline segment, possibly from a read error. The J gene is TRBJ1-6, the V gene TRBV6-5; D gene uncertain. CDR3 length: 15 residues. Germline-derived CDR1 and CDR2 are MNHEY and SVGAGI. CDR3 protein: CASRERSAPPSLLHF. The CDR3 DNA reads TGTGCCAGTAGGGAAAGGAGTGCCCCCCCTTCACTCCTCCACTTT.

To note about this clonotype: A read error may produce the germline difference seen at one junction end. The rearrangement links TRBV13 to TRBJ2-1; D possibly corresponds to TRBD2 (6 bases). Germline CDR1 reads PRHDT; CDR2 reads FYEKMQ (reference sequence). CDR3 length equals 13 residues. For the CDR3, the DNA is TGTGCCAGTATGGAGGGGAACGGCAATGACCAGTTCTTC. This translates into CASMEGNGNDQFF.

The chain is built from TRBV11-2 and TRBJ1-1; 10 bases are a match to TRBD1. The trim removed 8 bases at V and 2 bases at J, leaving 23 bases unmatched. The CDR3 consists of 20 residues. Germline V gene data show CDR1 as SGHAT and CDR2 as FQNNGV. CDR3 DNA sequence: TGTGCCAGCGGCGCTCGGGACAGGGGACGCAAGAGGTGGAGCAACACTGAAGCTTTCTTT. Amino acids: CASGARDRGRKRWSNTEAFF.

With regard to this clonotype: The junction shows a germline mismatch at one end, possibly a read error. The chain combines TRBV4-1 with TRBJ2-1, with 8 positions matching TRBD1. The CDR3 length is 15 residues. The germline V gene encodes CDR1 MGHRA and CDR2 YSYEKL. The DNA of the CDR3 is TGCGCCAACAGCCAAGGGGACAGGACCTACAATGAGAAGTTCTTC. Translation: CANSQGDRTYNEKFF.

In regard to this clonotype: At one end, the junction sequence differs from germline, possibly due to a read error. This chain joins TRBV5-4 and TRBJ2-3; maybe TRBD1 (5 bases). In germline, CDR1 is SGHNT, CDR2 YYREEE (reference sequence). The CDR3 is 17 amino acids. The CDR3 DNA sequence: TGTGCCGGCAGCGTAGACGGACACCTTCCACCCACAGATACGCAATATTTT. Its translation is CAGSVDGHLPPTDTQYF.

This clonotype came up many times. The V gene is TRBV7-8, the J gene TRBJ1-5; D remains ambiguous. CDR1 is SGHVS, CDR2 FQNEAQ, per germline. This CDR3 spans 13 amino acids. V dropped 1 base and J dropped 4 bases, with 5 bases sitting between them. CDR3 residues: CASSLGANQPQHF. In nucleotides, the CDR3 is TGTGCCAGCAGCTTAGGGGCTAATCAGCCCCAGCATTTT.

The chain employs TRBV11-3 and TRBJ2-3; a weak D match, TRBD2 (5 bases). This CDR3 has 17 residues. Trimming removed 3 bases from V and 5 bases from J, with 21 bases in between. Germline V gives CDR1 SGHNT, CDR2 YENEEA. The CDR3 nucleotides read TGTGCCAGCAGCTTCGGACTCGGCAGCGGCCTCAGAGATACGCAGTATTTT. Residues: CASSFGLGSGLRDTQYF.

Concerning this clonotype itself: One junction end disagrees with the germline gene, perhaps due to a read error. This sequence joins TRBV10-3 and TRBJ2-1; the match to TRBD2 covers 8 bases. The CDR3 is 16 residues long. Germline CDR1 is ENHRY and CDR2 is SYGVKD. The CDR3 loop is CAFSESAAGAYNELFF. CDR3 coding DNA: TGTGCCTTCAGTGAATCGGCAGCGGGAGCCTACAATGAGCTGTTCTTC.

The chain joins TRBV6-4 to TRBJ2-3; 9 bases match TRBD2. CDR3 size: 14 residues. Germline-derived CDR1 and CDR2 are MRHNA and SNTAGT. With V trimmed by 3 bases and J by 5 bases, 3 bases remained unmatched. In nucleotides, the CDR3 is TGTGCCAGCAGTGAGCGGGAGGGGAAAGATACGCAGTATTTT. It encodes CASSEREGKDTQYF.

Comments on this clonotype: One end of the junction does not line up with germline, which may come from a read error. The rearrangement uses TRBV11-2 and TRBJ1-1; D is unclear. The CDR3 contains 15 residues. Germline V CDR1 and CDR2: SGHAT, FQNNGV. The CDR3 loop reads CAGTLGPEVNAEAFF. DNA for the CDR3: TGTGCCGGCACCTTAGGGCCTGAGGTGAACGCTGAAGCTTTCTTT.